This T cell receptor (beta chain) was documented in a study of cytomegalovirus exposure and HLA in healthy donors listed by TCRdb under 2017. At the level of the whole study: An earlier analysis of several hundred of the donors reported 250 to 300 Gb of sequence data and around 120 million unique TCR beta sequences from 190 million or so T cells. An early release covering roughly 640 HLA-typed donors comprised around 300 gigabases of sequencing data and tens of millions of unique TCR sequences. Among the roughly 400 genotyped donors, around 81% belonged to the genetic ancestry cluster associated with self-reported Caucasian donors. The study aimed to test whether cataloging public T cell receptors could reveal signatures of past pathogen exposure. The study used immunosequencing to profile the T cell repertoires of approximately 640 subjects and linked those repertoires to cytomegalovirus serostatus. A separate validation cohort of about 110 different subjects was used in addition to the 666-subject first cohort. To predict cytomegalovirus infection status, the study brought together high-throughput TCR immunosequencing, statistical association of individual TCRs with disease status, and machine learning. A later analysis re-analyzed previously published TCR beta repertoires from 666 donors and added high-resolution HLA genotyping to study TCR occurrence patterns. The later analysis used no new phenotypic data to find candidate immune exposures, relying instead on TCR beta sequences and their occurrence across donors. In an earlier analysis of over 550 of the donors, high-throughput TCR beta sequencing was used to judge whether each TCR beta V gene segment behaved as functional or pseudogenic. Donor age, sex, ethnicity and CMV serostatus were compiled together with the repertoire data. Genome-wide SNP genotypes for about 65% of the 666 donors were used in a later genetic analysis, which treated that subset as a discovery cohort. All discovery cohort repertoires had been generated using a single sequencing platform. Class I and class II HLA loci were covered by the typing at four-digit resolution. Typing coverage varied by locus: roughly 629-640 donors for A, B, C, DRB1 and DQB1; around 560 for DQA1; about 570 for DPA1; around 490 for DPB1. About five DR-DQ haplotypes were treated as single units for association and clustering because of strong linkage in the cohort. Among several hundred genotyped donors of the cohort, an average of approximately 200,000 unique TCR beta nucleotide sequences was sequenced per donor, of which about 18% were non-productive.

In total, more than 500 healthy bone marrow donors made up the cohort. Cohort members were all nominally healthy when sampled, although unrecorded immune exposures were likely present. The donor was CMV seropositive and was included in the group of 270 or so seropositive cohort members. Each donor provided a peripheral blood sample, and peripheral blood mononuclear cells were used for TCR beta sequencing. Genomic DNA extraction from the blood cell samples was performed with the Qiagen DNeasy Blood Extraction Kit. As for this clone: No cognate antigen has been identified for it. No much larger clone exists at a distance of one base, and base qualities are not known.

Library construction relied on the immunoSEQ multiplex PCR assay. For the multiplex PCR, a mixture combining 60 forward primers for TCR Vbeta segments and 13 reverse primers for TCR Jbeta segments was used. A multiplex PCR assay on genomic DNA amplified the CDR3 region of rearranged TCR beta genes. The Illumina HiSeq System was used to sequence the amplified TCR beta libraries as 87-base-pair reads. In the source study's methods: A later analysis tallied around 82 million unique TCR beta chains across the 666 repertoires, and 10 million to 11 million of those chains were shared by two or more donors. A nearest-neighbor algorithm error-corrected the raw reads and collapsed the reads into unique sequences, merging closely related sequences to remove PCR and sequencing errors. V, D and J gene segments were assigned by aligning CDR3 sequences to IMGT reference sequences. For a sequence to be retained, a match of at least six nucleotides to both a V gene segment and a J gene segment was required. A rearrangement counted as productive if the CDR3 had no stop codons and remained in frame with V and J, and every other rearrangement counted as non-productive. Following IMGT convention, CDR3 was defined as the stretch from the second conserved V-encoded cysteine up to the conserved J-encoded phenylalanine. In an earlier analysis of some 550 of the donors, sequences lacking an unambiguous match to a single V gene segment were excluded. In an earlier analysis of some 590 of the donors, a V segment was called functional when productive rearrangements were above 56.7%, and segregating when the standard deviation between donors exceeded 5%. To diagnose cytomegalovirus status from the catalog of TCR beta chain sequences, a statistical classification framework was built. A later analysis assigned V and J genes by comparing TCR nucleotide sequences with IMGT/GENE-DB human TR gene sequences. The TCRdist pipeline was used in a later analysis to assign CDR3 sequences and most-parsimonious VDJ recombination scenarios. In a later analysis, each TCR beta chain was defined by its CDR3 amino acid sequence together with its V-gene family, and reads lacking a unique V-gene family were excluded. As a way to deal with suspected cross-contamination and a sequencing artifact, a later analysis dropped 450 to 600 nucleotide sequences that were highly shared and had low generation probability. In a later analysis, a clonal expansion index for each public chain was calculated from normalized within-repertoire ranks of inferred template counts. A later analysis computed generation probabilities with a VDJ recombination model fitted to out-of-frame rearrangements, and checked the results against IGoR. In a later analysis, TCR-TCR, TCR-HLA and TCR-CMV co-occurrence was scored with hypergeometric tests, and a repertoire-size bias correction was applied to TCR pairs. In a later analysis, false discovery rates were estimated by permuting HLA or CMV assignments 20 times. A later analysis grouped co-occurring TCRs with DBSCAN, adding TCRdist sequence similarity when clustering within HLA-allele-positive subsets. Repertoires with fewer than 30,000 or more than 120,000 public chains were left out of co-occurrence clustering, as were about five repertoires with anomalous nucleotide sharing. The source is immuneACCESS, and TCRdb retained only in-frame sequences with V and J called. Part of the clones is not carried over; for the studies checked, unresolved V genes explain less than half of this, and the remainder is unexplained. From that table come the V and J calls and clone size; the DNA was used to work out D and trimming. The sample table contains approximately 84,000 clones; only one count was recorded for 78% of them. 2% to 3% of the sample goes to the ten largest clones.

Overall results and qualifications from the work: The presence/absence analyses assumed that sequencing depth was roughly uniform across donors, and that assumption may not be true. In a later genetic analysis, fewer N-insertions in productive TCRs were reported among donors in an Asian-associated ancestry cluster than the roughly 700-donor mean. A later analysis found that most CMV-associated TCR beta chains appeared HLA-restricted, with HLA associations seemingly driven largely by CMV exposure. A few of the identified cytomegalovirus-associated TCR beta chains were confirmed in vitro to be specific for cytomegalovirus antigens. In a later analysis, TCR association rates were found to vary across HLA loci, with the most associated TCRs seen for DRB1 alleles and the fewest for HLA-C alleles. A later genetic analysis associated a missense DCLRE1C variant with V-gene and J-gene trimming of TCR beta chains, and an independent cohort replicated the association. Across donors, most TCR sequences were observed very rarely, whereas some public TCRs were present in many individuals. This cohort had only TCR beta chains sequenced, and the lack of alpha or paired-chain data limited which features could be detected. A further reported finding was that TCR beta sequences accurately predicted the HLA-A and HLA-B alleles for most subjects in the first cohort. A group of highly shared sequence variants was considered likely to be a technical artifact of the sequencing pipeline. At a false discovery rate of 0.05, a later analysis linked 16,951 TCR beta sequences to specific HLA alleles. In a later analysis, HLA-associated TCR beta chains showed more clonal expansion and lower generation probabilities than non-associated chains that were equally common. The study gave a list of some 150 TCR beta chains associated with cytomegalovirus. The authors suggested that the approach could potentially be extended to other disease states and immunological phenotypes. CMV serostatus was the only immune exposure information available for the cohort. When HLA alleles, especially DR and DQ, strongly co-occurred, TCR associations were difficult to assign to individual alleles. The classifier was reported to diagnose cytomegalovirus status with high specificity and sensitivity in both the original and validation cohorts. According to a later analysis, parvovirus B19, influenza, CMV and Epstein-Barr virus appeared linked to several top co-occurrence clusters. In an earlier analysis of approximately 590 of the donors, most TCR beta V segments appeared in productive rearrangements about 87% or about 30% of the time, broadly matching IMGT annotations. Because HLA typing was unavailable for some donors at each locus, only the typed subset was used in association tests. Linkage disequilibrium might explain the correlated functional status among segregating V segments, but an unknown experimental factor could not be excluded. Because counts were too low, seventeen rarely observed V segments, including chromosome 9 orphons, were excluded from the earlier analysis of some 540 of the donors.

This clonotype was sampled from a male donor in good health and CMV-seropositive. The sample taken for sequencing was PBMCs.

The DNA sequence follows: TGTGCCAGCAGCTCCCCTACGAGTGGCTACACCTTC. It translates as CASSSPTSGYTF. The chain is encoded by TRBV6-5 joined to TRBJ1-2, with the D gene not confidently named. From its cysteine to its phenylalanine, the CDR3 spans 12 amino acids. The DNA shown is the 36-base CDR3, in frame from base 1. V was cut back by 6 bases and J by 7 bases, leaving a gap of 12 bases between them. CDR1 is given as MNHEY and CDR2 as SVGAGI, both from the germline V gene.